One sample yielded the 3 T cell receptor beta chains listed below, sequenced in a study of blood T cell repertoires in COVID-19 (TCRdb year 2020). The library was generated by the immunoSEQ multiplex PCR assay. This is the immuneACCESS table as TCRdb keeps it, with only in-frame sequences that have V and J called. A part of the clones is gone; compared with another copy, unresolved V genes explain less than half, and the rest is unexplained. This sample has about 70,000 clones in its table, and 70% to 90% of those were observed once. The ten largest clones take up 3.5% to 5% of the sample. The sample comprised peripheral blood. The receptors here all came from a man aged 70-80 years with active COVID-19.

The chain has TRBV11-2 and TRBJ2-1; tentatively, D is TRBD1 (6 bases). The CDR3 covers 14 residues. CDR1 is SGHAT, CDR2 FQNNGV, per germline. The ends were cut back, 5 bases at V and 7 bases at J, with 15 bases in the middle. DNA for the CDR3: TGTGCCAGCAGCCCAACGAGGGGGTCGAATGAGCAGTTCTTC. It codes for CASSPTRGSNEQFF.

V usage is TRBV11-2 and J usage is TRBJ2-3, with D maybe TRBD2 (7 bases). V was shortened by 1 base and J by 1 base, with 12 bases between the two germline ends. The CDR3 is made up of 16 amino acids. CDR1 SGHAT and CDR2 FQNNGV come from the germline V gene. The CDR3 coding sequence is TGTGCCAGCAGCTTAGGGGGGCGGGGGCGCACAGATACGCAGTATTTT. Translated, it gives CASSLGGRGRTDTQYF.

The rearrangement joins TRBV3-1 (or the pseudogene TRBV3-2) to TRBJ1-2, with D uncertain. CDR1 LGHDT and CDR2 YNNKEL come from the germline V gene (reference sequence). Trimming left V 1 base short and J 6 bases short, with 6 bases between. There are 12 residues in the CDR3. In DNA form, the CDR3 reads TGTGCCAGCAGCCAAGCCAGTCATGGCTACACCTTC. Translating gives CASSQASHGYTF.